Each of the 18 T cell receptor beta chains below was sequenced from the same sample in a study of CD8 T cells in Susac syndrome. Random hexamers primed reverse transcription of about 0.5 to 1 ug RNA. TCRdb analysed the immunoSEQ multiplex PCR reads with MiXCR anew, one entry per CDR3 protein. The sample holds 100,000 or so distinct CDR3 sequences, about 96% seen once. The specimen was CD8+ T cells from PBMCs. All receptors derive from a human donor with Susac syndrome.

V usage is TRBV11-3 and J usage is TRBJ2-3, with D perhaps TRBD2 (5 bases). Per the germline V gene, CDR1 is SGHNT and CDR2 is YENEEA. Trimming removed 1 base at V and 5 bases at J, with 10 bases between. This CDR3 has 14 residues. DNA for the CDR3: TGTGCCAGCAGCTTAGCGGGGAGAGGAGATACGCAGTATTTT. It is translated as CASSLAGRGDTQYF.

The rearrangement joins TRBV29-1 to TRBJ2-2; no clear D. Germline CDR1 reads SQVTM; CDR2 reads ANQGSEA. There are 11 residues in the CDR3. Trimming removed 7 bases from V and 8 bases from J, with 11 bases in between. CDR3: CSGAGPGELFF. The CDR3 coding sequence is TGCAGCGGGGCCGGTCCGGGGGAGCTGTTTTTT.

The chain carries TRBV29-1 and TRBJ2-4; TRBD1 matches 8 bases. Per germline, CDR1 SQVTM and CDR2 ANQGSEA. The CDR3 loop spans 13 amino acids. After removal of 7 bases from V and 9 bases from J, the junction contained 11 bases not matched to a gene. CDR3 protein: CSALDRGEGIQYF. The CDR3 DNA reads TGCAGCGCCTTAGACAGGGGAGAGGGCATTCAGTACTTC. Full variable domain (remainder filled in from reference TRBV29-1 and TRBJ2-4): SAVISQKPSRDICQRGTSLTIQCQVDSQVTMMFWYRQQPGQSLTLIATANQGSEATYESGFVIDKFPISRPNLTFSTLTVSNMSPEDSSIYLCSALDRGEGIQYFGAGTRLSVL.

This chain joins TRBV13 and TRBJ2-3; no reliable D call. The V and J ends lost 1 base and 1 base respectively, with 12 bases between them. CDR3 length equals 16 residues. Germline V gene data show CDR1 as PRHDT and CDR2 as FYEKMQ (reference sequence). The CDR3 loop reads CASSLALSLRTDTQYF. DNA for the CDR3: TGTGCCAGCAGCTTAGCCCTCTCTCTGCGCACAGATACGCAGTATTTT. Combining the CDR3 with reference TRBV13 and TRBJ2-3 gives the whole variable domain AAGVIQSPRHLIKEKRETATLKCYPIPRHDTVYWYQQGPGQDPQFLISFYEKMQSDKGSIPDRFSAQQFSDYHSELNMSSLELGDSALYFCASSLALSLRTDTQYFGPGTRLTVL.

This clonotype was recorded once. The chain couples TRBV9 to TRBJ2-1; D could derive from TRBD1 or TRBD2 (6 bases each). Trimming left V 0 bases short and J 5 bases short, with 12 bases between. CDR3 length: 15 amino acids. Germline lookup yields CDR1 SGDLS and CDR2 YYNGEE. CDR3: CASSVEGGANNEQFF. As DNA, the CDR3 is TGTGCCAGCAGCGTAGAGGGGGGAGCAAACAATGAGCAGTTCTTC. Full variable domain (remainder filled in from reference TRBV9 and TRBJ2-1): DSGVTQTPKHLITATGQRVTLRCSPRSGDLSVYWYQQSLDQGLQFLIQYYNGEERAKGNILERFSAQQFPDLHSELNLSSLELGDSALYFCASSVEGGANNEQFFGPGTRLTVL.

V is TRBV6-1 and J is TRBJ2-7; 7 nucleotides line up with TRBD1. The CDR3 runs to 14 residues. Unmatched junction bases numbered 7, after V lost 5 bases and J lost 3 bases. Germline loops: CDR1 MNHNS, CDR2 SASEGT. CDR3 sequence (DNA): TGTGCCAGCAGTCCTCCGGGACAGCTCTACGAGCAGTACTTC. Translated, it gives CASSPPGQLYEQYF.

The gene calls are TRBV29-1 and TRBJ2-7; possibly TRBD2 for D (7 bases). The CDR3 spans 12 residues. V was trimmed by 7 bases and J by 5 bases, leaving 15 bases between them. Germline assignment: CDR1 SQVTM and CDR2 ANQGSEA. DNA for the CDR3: TGCAGCGCGCGGGAGCAGGGGCACGAGCAGTACTTC. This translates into CSAREQGHEQYF.

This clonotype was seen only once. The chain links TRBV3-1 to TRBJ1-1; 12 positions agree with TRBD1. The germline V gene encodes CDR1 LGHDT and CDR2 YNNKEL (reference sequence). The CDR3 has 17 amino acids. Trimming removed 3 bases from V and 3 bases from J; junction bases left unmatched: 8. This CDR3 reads CASSHTGQGASDTEAFF. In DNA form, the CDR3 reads TGTGCCAGCAGCCACACGGGACAGGGGGCGAGCGACACTGAAGCTTTCTTT.

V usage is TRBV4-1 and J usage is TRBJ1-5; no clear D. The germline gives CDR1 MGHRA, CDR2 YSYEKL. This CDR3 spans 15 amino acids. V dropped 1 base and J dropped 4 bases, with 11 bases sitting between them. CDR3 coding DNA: TGCGCCAGCAGCCAAGGGTTCGCGGGAAATCAGCCCCAGCATTTT. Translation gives CASSQGFAGNQPQHF.

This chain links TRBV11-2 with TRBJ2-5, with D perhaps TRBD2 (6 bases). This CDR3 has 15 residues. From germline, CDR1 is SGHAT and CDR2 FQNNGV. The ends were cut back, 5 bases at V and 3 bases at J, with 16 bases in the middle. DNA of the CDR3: TGTGCCAGCAGCCACCCCGCGGGGCTCGAAGAGACCCAGTACTTC. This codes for CASSHPAGLEETQYF.

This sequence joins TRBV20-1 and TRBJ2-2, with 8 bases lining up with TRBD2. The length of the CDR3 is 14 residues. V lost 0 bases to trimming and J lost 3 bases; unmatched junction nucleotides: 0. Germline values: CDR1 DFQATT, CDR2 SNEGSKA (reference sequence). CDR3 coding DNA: TGCAGTGCTAGAGAGCGGGGGGACACCGGGGAGCTGTTTTTT. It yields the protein CSARERGDTGELFF.

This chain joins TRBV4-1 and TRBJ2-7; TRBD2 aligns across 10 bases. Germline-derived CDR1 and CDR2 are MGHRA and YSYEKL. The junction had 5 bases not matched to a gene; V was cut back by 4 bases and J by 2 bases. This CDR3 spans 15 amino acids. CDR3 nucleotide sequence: TGCGCCAGCAGCCGAACTAGCGGGGCAACCTACGAGCAGTACTTC. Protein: CASSRTSGATYEQYF.

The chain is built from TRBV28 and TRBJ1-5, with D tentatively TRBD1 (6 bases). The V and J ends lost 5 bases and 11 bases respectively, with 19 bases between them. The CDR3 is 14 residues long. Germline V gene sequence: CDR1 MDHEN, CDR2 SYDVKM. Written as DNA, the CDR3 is TGTGCCAGCAGTCCGAGACAGGCGACCCCGACCCAGCATTTT. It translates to CASSPRQATPTQHF.

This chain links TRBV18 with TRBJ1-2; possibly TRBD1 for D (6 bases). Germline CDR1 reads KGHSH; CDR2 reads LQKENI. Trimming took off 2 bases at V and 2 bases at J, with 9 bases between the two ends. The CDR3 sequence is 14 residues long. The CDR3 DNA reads TGTGCCAGCTCACCAGCAGGGGCCAACTATGGCTACACCTTC. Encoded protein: CASSPAGANYGYTF.

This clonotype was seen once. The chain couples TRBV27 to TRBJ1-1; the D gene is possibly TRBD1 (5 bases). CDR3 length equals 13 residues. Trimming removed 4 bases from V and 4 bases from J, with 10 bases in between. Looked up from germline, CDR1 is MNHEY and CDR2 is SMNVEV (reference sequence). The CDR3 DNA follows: TGTGCCAGCAGTTCGGCGGGGCGCACTGAAGCTTTCTTT. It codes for CASSSAGRTEAFF.

Written as DNA, the CDR3 is TGCAGCGTGAACCGGGAAGTAGGAGCCAAAAACATTCAGTACTTC. Translated, it gives CSVNREVGAKNIQYF. V usage is TRBV29-1 and J usage is TRBJ2-4; a possible D gene is TRBD2 (5 bases). The CDR3 loop spans 15 amino acids. Trimming pared 6 bases from V and 0 bases from J, leaving 15 bases between. Germline V CDR1 and CDR2: SQVTM, ANQGSEA.

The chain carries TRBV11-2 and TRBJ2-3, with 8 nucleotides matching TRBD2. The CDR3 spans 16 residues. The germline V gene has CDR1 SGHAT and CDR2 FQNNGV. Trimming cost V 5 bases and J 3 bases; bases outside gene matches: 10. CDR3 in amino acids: CASSAISGGETDTQYF. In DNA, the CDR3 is TGTGCCAGCAGCGCCATCAGCGGGGGTGAAACAGATACGCAGTATTTT.

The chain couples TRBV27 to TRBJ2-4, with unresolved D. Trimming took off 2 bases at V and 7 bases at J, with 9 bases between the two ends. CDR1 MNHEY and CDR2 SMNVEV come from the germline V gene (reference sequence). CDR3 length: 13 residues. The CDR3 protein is CASSLGVYNIQYF. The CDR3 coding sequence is TGTGCCAGCAGTTTAGGGGTCTACAACATTCAGTACTTC.